This T cell receptor beta chain was captured in a study of PD-1 blockade in mismatch repair-deficient tumors. Study-wide context: Enrolled about 2012-2016, patients had progressing, pretreated mismatch repair-deficient cancers of 12 to 13 types.

This clone came up once. No antigen is known for it. All patients were mismatch repair deficient, assessed by either PCR or immunohistochemistry. A few pembrolizumab responders had their TCRs sequenced. TCRdb's copy holds only in-frame clones and misses some; the assay was immunoSEQ multiplex PCR. The sample consists of about 68,000 clones, more than 75% of them appearing once. The study, taken as a whole, reports: Rapid post-treatment expansion, then contraction, generally preceding radiologic response, marked tumor-resident clones.

The sequence was collected from an adult with mismatch repair-deficient cancer. Sequencing was performed on peripheral blood, taken 2 weeks after starting pembrolizumab.

CDR3 in DNA: TGTGCCAGCAGCTCCACTAGCGGGGAAAGCTCCTACAATGAGCAGTTCTTC. Translating gives CASSSTSGESSYNEQFF. The rearrangement links TRBV7-9 to TRBJ2-1, with 10 bases matching TRBD2. This CDR3 region has 17 residues. The germline CDR1 and CDR2 sequences are SEHNR and FQNEAQ (reference sequence). V shed 4 bases, J shed 0 bases, and the junction held 6 bases outside the gene matches.